The source of this TCR beta chain is a study of T cell repertoires in cytomegalovirus infection. Study details: Matching HLA type and CMV infection were both indicated by public TCR beta signatures.

In the case of this clonotype: The antigen remains unidentified.

Study results and limitations: Carriers of CMV plus the relevant HLA were identified by cumulative public TCR beta family frequency. It was HLA-C-restricted CMV-specific TCR beta clonotypes that dominated the response ex vivo.

Germline V gene lookup returns CDR1 SGHRS and CDR2 YFSETQ. V was pared by 4 bases and J by 4 bases, with 11 bases of the junction left unmatched. This CDR3 comprises 16 residues. TCRdb called the reads again in MiXCR, with one record for every CDR3 protein. This table has 200,000 to 300,000 distinct CDR3 sequences, approximately 13% appearing once. The rearrangement joins TRBV5-1 to TRBJ2-3, with 8 bases aligning to TRBD1. The sequenced material came from PBMCs. The receptor's source is a human donor in good health (CMV status not recorded). Some clones in this sample may be carry-over from other donors' samples. The CDR3 coding sequence is TGCGCCAGCAGCCCAGAGGCGACAGGGGACGCAGATACGCAGTATTTT. Encoded protein: CASSPEATGDADTQYF.